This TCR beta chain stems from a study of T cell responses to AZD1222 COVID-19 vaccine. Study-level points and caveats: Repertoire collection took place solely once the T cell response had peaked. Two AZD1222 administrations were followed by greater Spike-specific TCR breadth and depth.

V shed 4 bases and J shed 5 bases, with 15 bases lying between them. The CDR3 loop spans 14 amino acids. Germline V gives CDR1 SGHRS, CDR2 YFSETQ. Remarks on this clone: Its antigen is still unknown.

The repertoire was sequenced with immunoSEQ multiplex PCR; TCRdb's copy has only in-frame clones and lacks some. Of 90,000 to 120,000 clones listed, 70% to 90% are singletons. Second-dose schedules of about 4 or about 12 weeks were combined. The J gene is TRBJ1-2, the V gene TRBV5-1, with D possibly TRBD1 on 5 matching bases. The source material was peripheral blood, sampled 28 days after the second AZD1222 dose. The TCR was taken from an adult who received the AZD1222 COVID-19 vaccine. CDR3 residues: CASSLQTVGYGYTF. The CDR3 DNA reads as TGCGCCAGCAGCCTCCAGACAGTAGGATATGGCTACACCTTC. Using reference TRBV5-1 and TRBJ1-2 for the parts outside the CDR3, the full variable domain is KAGVTQTPRYLIKTRGQQVTLSCSPISGHRSVSWYQQTPGQGLQFLFEYFSETQRNKGNFPGRFSGRQFSNSRSEMNVSTLELGDSALYLCASSLQTVGYGYTFGSGTRLTVV.